The present T cell receptor (beta chain) was sequenced within a study of T cells in Graves' hyperthyroidism and ophthalmopathy. RNA transcripts yielded amplified TCR beta CDR3 regions. An initial round of RT-PCR targeting the TCR CDR3 relied on the HTBI primer set. TCRdb re-analysed the multiplex PCR reads in MiXCR, keeping a single row per CDR3 protein. Here the sample spans hundreds of thousands of distinct CDR3 sequences, about 15% being singletons. CDR3 size: 15 residues. Between the trimmed V and J ends, which lost 3 bases and 4 bases, there was a span of 12 bases. The TCR originated in a woman aged 40 to 50 with Graves' ophthalmopathy. Sequencing used blood. The chain is built from TRBV12-3 or TRBV12-4 and TRBJ2-2; D remains ambiguous. The CDR3 reads CASSLRRASTGELFF. The CDR3 DNA sequence: TGTGCCAGCAGTTTGCGTAGGGCGTCCACCGGGGAGCTGTTTTTT.